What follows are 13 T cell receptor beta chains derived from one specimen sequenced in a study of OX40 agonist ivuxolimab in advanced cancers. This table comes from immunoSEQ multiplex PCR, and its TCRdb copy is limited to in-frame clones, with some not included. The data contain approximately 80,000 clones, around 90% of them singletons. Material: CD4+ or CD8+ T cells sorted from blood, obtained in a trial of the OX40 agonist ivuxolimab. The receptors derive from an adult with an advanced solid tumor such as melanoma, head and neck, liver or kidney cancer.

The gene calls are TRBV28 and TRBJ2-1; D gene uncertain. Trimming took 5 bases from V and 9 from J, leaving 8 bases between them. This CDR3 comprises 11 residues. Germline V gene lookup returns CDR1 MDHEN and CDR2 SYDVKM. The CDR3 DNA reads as TGTGCCAGCAGTCCTAGGGCTGAGCAGTTCTTC. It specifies CASSPRAEQFF.

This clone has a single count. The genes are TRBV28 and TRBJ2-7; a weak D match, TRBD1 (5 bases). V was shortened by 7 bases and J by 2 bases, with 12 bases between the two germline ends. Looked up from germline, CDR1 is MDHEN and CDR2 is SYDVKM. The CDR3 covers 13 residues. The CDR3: CASNSRVAYEQYF. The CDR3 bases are TGTGCCAGCAATAGCAGGGTGGCCTACGAGCAGTACTTC.

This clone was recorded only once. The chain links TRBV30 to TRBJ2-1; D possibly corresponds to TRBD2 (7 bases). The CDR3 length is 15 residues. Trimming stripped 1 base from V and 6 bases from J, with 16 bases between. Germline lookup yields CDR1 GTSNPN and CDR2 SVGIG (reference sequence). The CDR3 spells CAWSDARGGRNEQFF. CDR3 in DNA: TGTGCCTGGAGTGACGCGAGGGGGGGCCGCAATGAGCAGTTCTTC.

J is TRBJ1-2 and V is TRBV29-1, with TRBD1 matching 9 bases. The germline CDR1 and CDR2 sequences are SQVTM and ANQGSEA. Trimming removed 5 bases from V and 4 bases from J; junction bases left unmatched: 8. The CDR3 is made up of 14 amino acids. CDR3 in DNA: TGCAGCGTTTGGGACAGGGCGATCCTCTATGGCTACACCTTC. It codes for CSVWDRAILYGYTF.

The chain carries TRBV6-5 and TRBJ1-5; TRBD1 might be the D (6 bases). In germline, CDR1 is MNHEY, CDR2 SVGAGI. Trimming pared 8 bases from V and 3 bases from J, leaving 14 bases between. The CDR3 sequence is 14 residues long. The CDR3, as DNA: TGTGCCAGCTCGTCCCAGGGACACAATCAGCCCCAGCATTTT. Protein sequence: CASSSQGHNQPQHF.

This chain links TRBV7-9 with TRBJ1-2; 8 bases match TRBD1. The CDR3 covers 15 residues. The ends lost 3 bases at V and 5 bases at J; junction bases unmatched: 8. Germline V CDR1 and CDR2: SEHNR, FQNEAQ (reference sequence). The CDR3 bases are TGTGCCAGCAGCTTCCAGGGGGCAGGAGGTTATGGCTACACCTTC. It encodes CASSFQGAGGYGYTF. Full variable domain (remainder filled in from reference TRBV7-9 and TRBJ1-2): DTGVSQNPRHKITKRGQNVTFRCDPISEHNRLYWYRQTLGQGPEFLTYFQNEAQLEKSRLLSDRFSAERPKGSFSTLEIQRTEQGDSAMYLCASSFQGAGGYGYTFGSGTRLTVV.

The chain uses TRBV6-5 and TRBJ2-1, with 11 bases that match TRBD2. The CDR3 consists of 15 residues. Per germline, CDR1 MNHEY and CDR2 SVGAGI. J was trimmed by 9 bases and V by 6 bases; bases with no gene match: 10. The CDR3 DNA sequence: TGTGCCAGCAGCCTTAGCGGGAGGGCCCTGTTTGAGCAGTTCTTC. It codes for CASSLSGRALFEQFF.

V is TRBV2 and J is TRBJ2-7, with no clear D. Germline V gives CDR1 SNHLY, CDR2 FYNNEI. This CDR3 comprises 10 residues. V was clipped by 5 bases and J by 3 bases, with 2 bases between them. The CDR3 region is CASSLYEQYF. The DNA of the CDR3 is TGTGCCAGCAGTCTCTACGAGCAGTACTTC.

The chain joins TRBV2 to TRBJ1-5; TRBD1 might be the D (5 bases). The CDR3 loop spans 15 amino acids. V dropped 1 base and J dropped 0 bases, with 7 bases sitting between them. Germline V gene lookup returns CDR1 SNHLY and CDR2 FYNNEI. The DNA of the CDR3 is TGTGCCAGCAGTGAAGGGACACATAGCAATCAGCCCCAGCATTTT. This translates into CASSEGTHSNQPQHF.

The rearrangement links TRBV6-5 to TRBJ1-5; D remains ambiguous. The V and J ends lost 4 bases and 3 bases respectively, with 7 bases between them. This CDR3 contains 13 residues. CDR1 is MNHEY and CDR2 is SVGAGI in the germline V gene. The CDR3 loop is CASSWGFNQPQHF. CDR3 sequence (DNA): TGTGCCAGCAGTTGGGGATTCAATCAGCCCCAGCATTTT.

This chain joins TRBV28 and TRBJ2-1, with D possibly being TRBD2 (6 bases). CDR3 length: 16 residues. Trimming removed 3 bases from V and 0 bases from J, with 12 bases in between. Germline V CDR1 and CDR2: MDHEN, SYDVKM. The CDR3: CASSFSGESSYNEQFF. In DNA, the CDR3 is TGTGCCAGCAGTTTTTCGGGGGAAAGCTCCTACAATGAGCAGTTCTTC.

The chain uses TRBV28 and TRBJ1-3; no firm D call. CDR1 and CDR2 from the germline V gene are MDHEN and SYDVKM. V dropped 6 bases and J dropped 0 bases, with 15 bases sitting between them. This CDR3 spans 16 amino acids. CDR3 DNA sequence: TGTGCCAGCAGCCCGACCAAAAGAAGCTCTGGAAACACCATATATTTT. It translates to CASSPTKRSSGNTIYF.

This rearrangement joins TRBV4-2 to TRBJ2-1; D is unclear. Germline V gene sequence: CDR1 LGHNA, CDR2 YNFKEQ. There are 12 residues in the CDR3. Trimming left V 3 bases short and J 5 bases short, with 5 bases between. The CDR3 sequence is CASSQGNNEQFF. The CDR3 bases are TGTGCCAGCAGCCAGGGAAACAATGAGCAGTTCTTC.